This entry lists 29 T cell receptor beta chains sequenced from one sample in a study of kidney transplant recipient with SARS-CoV-2 infection. In TCRdb, the reads were re-called with MiXCR into one record per CDR3 protein. The table lists under 250,000 distinct CDR3 sequences, around 26% of them singletons. This specimen was a blood sample, taken at baseline and on day 111 from a kidney transplant recipient. These receptors were collected from a young adult male patient who had COVID-19 and was a kidney transplant recipient. A subset of T cells may come from the graft donor.

The sample holds many counts of this clonotype. V gene TRBV19 combines with J gene TRBJ2-6; D possibly uses TRBD1 or TRBD2 (5 bases each). V gave up 4 bases and J gave up 6 bases, with 13 bases separating them. CDR1 and CDR2 from the germline V gene are LNHDA and SQIVND (reference sequence). The CDR3 has 15 residues. CDR3: CASSTGTGEANVLTF. CDR3 in DNA: TGTGCCAGTAGTACCGGGACGGGTGAGGCCAACGTCCTGACTTTC.

With respect to this clonotype: Given a much more abundant clone one base away, this may be a read error. The rearrangement uses TRBV10-3 and TRBJ1-5; no firm D call. This CDR3 spans 12 amino acids. Germline CDR1 ENHRY, CDR2 SYGVKD. CDR3 sequence: CTSTDSNQPQHF. Written as DNA, the CDR3 is TGTACCTCAACAGATAGCAATCAGCCCCAGCATTTT.

J is TRBJ1-2 and V is TRBV3-1, with D tentatively TRBD1 (5 bases). The V gene lost 5 bases and the J gene lost 4 bases, with 23 bases spanning the gap. CDR3 length: 17 residues. Looked up from germline, CDR1 is LGHDT and CDR2 is YNNKEL (reference sequence). Here the CDR3 reads CASSGAYTLRKTYGYTF. CDR3 nucleotides: TGTGCCAGCAGCGGGGCTTACACCCTTCGAAAGACCTATGGCTACACCTTC.

Of note for this clonotype: This clone may be a read error of a much larger clone one base away. The rearrangement uses TRBV9 and TRBJ2-3, with 12 bases that match TRBD2. Germline CDR1 reads SGDLS; CDR2 reads YYNGEE. With 10 bases clipped from V and 12 bases from J, the junction kept 12 bases outside the gene matches. CDR3 length: 13 amino acids. In DNA, the CDR3 is TGTGCCGGCAACAACGGACTAGCGGGATTCCAGTATTTT. This translates into CAGNNGLAGFQYF.

There are a few counts of this clonotype. This chain links TRBV5-1 with TRBJ2-3; D gene ambiguous. Trimming removed 4 bases at V and 1 base at J, with 16 bases between. Germline values: CDR1 SGHRS, CDR2 YFSETQ. The CDR3 is made up of 16 amino acids. For the CDR3, the DNA is TGCGCCAGCAGCCAGTCGTGGGCCGGAGGCACAGATACGCAGTATTTT. Its protein is CASSQSWAGGTDTQYF.

This clonotype was found many times. V is TRBV4-2 and J is TRBJ2-3, with 10 bases aligning to TRBD2. The junction had 3 bases not matched to a gene; V was cut back by 4 bases and J by 2 bases. The V gene's germline CDR1 is LGHNA and CDR2 YNFKEQ. The CDR3 is 15 amino acids. CDR3 protein: CASSLGLADTDTQYF. As DNA, the CDR3 is TGTGCCAGCAGCCTAGGACTAGCGGACACAGATACGCAGTATTTT.

This clonotype turned up a few times. A much larger clone lies one base from this, so it may be a read error. The chain uses TRBV6-5 and TRBJ1-6; TRBD1 agrees at 7 bases. The germline CDR1 and CDR2 sequences are MNHEY and SVGAGI. This CDR3 contains 16 residues. The CDR3 coding sequence is TGTGCCAGCAGCCCAGGCTTGGGACAGTCAAATTCACCCCCCCACTTT. Translating it yields CASSPGLGQSNSPPHF.

The chain employs TRBV11-3 and TRBJ2-3, with 10 bases matching TRBD2. The V and J ends lost 5 bases and 5 bases, in that order; junction bases with no gene match: 4. Looked up from germline, CDR1 is SGHNT and CDR2 is YENEEA. The CDR3 consists of 14 residues. CDR3 nucleotides: TGTGCCAGCAGCCCCTTAGCGGGAGGAGATACGCAGTATTTT. It codes for CASSPLAGGDTQYF.

This clonotype was detected many times. This chain uses TRBV6-5 with TRBJ1-4; D is unclear. Germline V gene sequence: CDR1 MNHEY, CDR2 SVGAGI. The CDR3 loop spans 12 amino acids. V was trimmed by 6 bases and J by 8 bases, leaving 10 bases between them. This CDR3 reads CASRLTVEKLFF. CDR3 in DNA: TGTGCCAGCAGACTGACCGTGGAAAAACTGTTTTTT.

On this clonotype: One end of the junction varies from germline; a read error may be responsible. J is TRBJ1-2 and V is TRBV3-1; D is unresolved. The CDR3 contains 17 residues. Germline CDR1 reads LGHDT; CDR2 reads YNNKEL (reference sequence). The DNA for the CDR3 is TGTGCCAGCAGCCGGGCGGCCACCCTTCGAAAGACCTATGACTACACCTTC. Protein product: CASSRAATLRKTYDYTF.

This clonotype was detected ten times or more. This chain links TRBV18 with TRBJ2-3, with 9 bases identical to TRBD1. Losses at the gene ends were 6 bases for V and 6 bases for J; bases not matched to a gene: 4. CDR1 and CDR2 (germline): KGHSH, LQKENI. The CDR3 loop spans 13 amino acids. This CDR3 reads CASSLQGADTQYF. The CDR3, as DNA: TGTGCCAGCTCCCTACAGGGGGCGGATACGCAGTATTTT.

This clonotype was counted at least ten times. V usage is TRBV6-5 and J usage is TRBJ1-2; D is unresolved. The CDR3 contains 17 residues. Trimming took off 5 bases at V and 4 bases at J, with 23 bases between the two ends. CDR1 and CDR2 (germline): MNHEY, SVGAGI. CDR3 sequence (DNA): TGTGCCAGCAGTCGGATTATAGGTGGGAGAAAGACCTATGGCTACACCTTC. Its protein is CASSRIIGGRKTYGYTF.

This clonotype was detected many times. This rearrangement joins TRBV6-2 or TRBV6-3 to TRBJ1-2; no definite D call. This CDR3 spans 17 amino acids. V gave up 5 bases and J gave up 4 bases, with 23 bases separating them. CDR1 is MNHEY, CDR2 SVGEGT, per germline. The DNA of the CDR3 is TGTGCCAGCAGTGCTACTCTCTGCATCGGAAAGACCTATGGCTACACCTTC. The encoded protein is CASSATLCIGKTYGYTF.

Comment on this clonotype: Germline and junction disagree at one end, which may indicate a read error. The chain uses TRBV30 and TRBJ2-1; 11 bases map to TRBD2. In germline, CDR1 is GTSNPN, CDR2 SVGIG (reference sequence). This CDR3 comprises 18 residues. CDR3 in amino acids: CAWSASLSLAGGRDERFF. In nucleotides, the CDR3 is TGTGCCTGGAGTGCATCGCTGTCGCTAGCGGGAGGTCGGGATGAGCGGTTCTTC.

The chain recombines TRBV21-1 with TRBJ2-5. TRBV21-1 is a documented pseudogene. The CDR3 consists of 17 residues. As DNA, the CDR3 is TGTGCCAGCAAGTTTAGTTTTAGCTACACTTTCTCTGAGACCCAGTACTTC. This translates into CASKFSFSYTFSETQYF.

This clonotype was seen at least ten times. This chain joins TRBV6-5 and TRBJ1-2; no clear D. V was trimmed by 5 bases and J by 4 bases, leaving 23 bases between them. Germline CDR1 and CDR2: MNHEY and SVGAGI. CDR3 length: 17 amino acids. This chain's CDR3 is CASSTTWECRKTYGYTF. For the CDR3, the DNA is TGTGCCAGCAGTACTACTTGGGAATGTAGAAAGACCTATGGCTACACCTTC.

This clonotype has just a few counts. The V gene is TRBV20-1, the J gene TRBJ2-7; 10 bases match TRBD2. The CDR3 sequence is 16 residues long. In germline, CDR1 is DFQATT, CDR2 SNEGSKA (reference sequence). V was pared by 1 base and J by 5 bases, with 11 bases of the junction left unmatched. This CDR3 is CSARVPKASGSHEQYF. For the CDR3, the DNA is TGCAGTGCTAGAGTTCCGAAGGCTAGCGGGAGCCACGAGCAGTACTTC.

This clonotype was seen only a few times. This chain links TRBV28 with TRBJ2-3, with 12 bases that match TRBD2. Germline CDR1 is MDHEN and CDR2 is SYDVKM. V dropped 4 bases and J dropped 4; count of bases not matched to a gene: 6. CDR3 length equals 16 residues. In nucleotides, the CDR3 is TGTGCCAGCAGTTACAATCTAGCGGGAGGGCCAGATACGCAGTATTTT. This translates into CASSYNLAGGPDTQYF.

This clonotype was counted once. Just one base apart from a much larger clone, this may be a read error. V usage is TRBV27 and J usage is TRBJ1-1; D may be TRBD1 (5 bases). Germline assignment: CDR1 MNHEY and CDR2 SMNVEV (reference sequence). The CDR3 sequence is 15 residues long. Trimming removed 5 bases at V and 1 base at J, with 14 bases between. The CDR3 here is CASSQGSRENTEAFF. As DNA, the CDR3 is TGTGCCAGCAGTCAGGGCAGCCGTGAGAACACTGAAGCTTTCTTT.

This clonotype was detected many times. The junction does not match germline at one end; this may be a read error. V gene TRBV7-6 combines with J gene TRBJ2-2, with TRBD2 as a possible D gene (6 bases). The CDR3 loop spans 13 amino acids. Germline values: CDR1 SGHVS, CDR2 FNYEAQ. The CDR3 DNA reads TGCGGGAGCAGGGAATTGAACACCGGGGAGCTGTTTTTT. Translating it yields CGSRELNTGELFF.

This clonotype was detected only a few times. A much larger clone is a single base away; this may be a read error. The J gene is TRBJ2-5, the V gene TRBV3-1; D gene ambiguous. The CDR3 spans 17 residues. Germline CDR1 LGHDT, CDR2 YNNKEL (reference sequence). V was pared by 4 bases and J by 5 bases, with 23 bases between. The CDR3 protein is CASSPSAPISFSETQYF. In nucleotides, the CDR3 is TGTGCCAGCAGCCCTTCAGCTCCCATTTCTTTCTCTGAGACCCAGTACTTC.

There are many counts of this clonotype. The gene calls are TRBV5-1 and TRBJ1-2; no clear D. The CDR3 contains 16 residues. Per germline, CDR1 SGHRS and CDR2 YFSETQ. V was pared by 6 bases and J by 4 bases, with 22 bases between. In DNA form, the CDR3 reads TGCGCCAGCAATCCCATATCGGTTCGAAAGACCTATGGCTACACCTTC. It encodes CASNPISVRKTYGYTF.

This clonotype was seen at least ten times. The CDR3 coding sequence is TGCGCCAGCAGCTTGGTAGGGGGGATGGGGGACACTGAAGCTTTCTTT. Its protein product is CASSLVGGMGDTEAFF. This chain joins TRBV5-1 and TRBJ1-1; D possibly corresponds to TRBD1 (6 bases). Deletions cut 0 bases from V and 3 bases from J, with 15 bases between. This CDR3 has 16 amino acids. Germline lookup yields CDR1 SGHRS and CDR2 YFSETQ.

This clonotype was detected many times. The chain combines TRBV25-1 with TRBJ1-2; the D is unclear. The CDR3 extends over 17 amino acids. Trimming pared 4 bases from V and 4 bases from J, leaving 22 bases between. Germline CDR1 and CDR2: MGHDK and SYGVNS. The CDR3 bases are TGTGCCAGCAGTGCAAGAGCAGAACTGGGAAAGACCTATGGCTACACCTTC. This encodes CASSARAELGKTYGYTF.

This clonotype was observed a handful of times. The chain combines TRBV6-9 with TRBJ1-2, with a tentative D call TRBD1 (5 bases). V lost 4 bases, J lost 4 bases, and 22 bases lay in between. CDR3 size: 17 residues. CDR1 is MNHGY, CDR2 SVAAGI, per germline. CDR3 sequence: CASSWGTPYGKTYGYTF. CDR3 nucleotide sequence: TGTGCCAGCAGTTGGGGGACGCCTTACGGAAAGACCTATGGCTACACCTTC.

Comment on this clonotype: A read error may explain this, as a much larger clone is one base away. The V gene is TRBV3-1, the J gene TRBJ2-7, with D unclear. The CDR3 covers 14 residues. Germline loops: CDR1 LGHDT, CDR2 YNNKEL (reference sequence). The CDR3 region is CASSLQASFYEQCF. Here the CDR3 DNA reads TGTGCCAGCAGCTTGCAGGCCTCCTTCTACGAGCAGTGCTTC.

This clonotype was recorded at least ten times. The chain couples TRBV18 to TRBJ1-5; unclear D gene. Germline V CDR1 and CDR2: KGHSH, LQKENI. The CDR3 totals 14 residues. V was shortened by 2 bases and J by 5 bases, with 10 bases between the two germline ends. This CDR3 is CASSPGMGDQPQHF. CDR3 coding DNA: TGTGCCAGCTCACCAGGGATGGGTGATCAGCCCCAGCATTTT.

This clonotype appeared many times. V usage is TRBV20-1 and J usage is TRBJ1-2, with a possible D match to TRBD1 (5 bases). Germline CDR1 DFQATT, CDR2 SNEGSKA (reference sequence). The ends were cut back, 3 bases at V and 8 bases at J, with 16 bases in the middle. CDR3 length: 13 residues. CDR3 sequence reads: CSASNFQGAGYTF. The DNA of the CDR3 is TGCAGTGCTAGTAACTTCCAAGGGGCCGGCTACACCTTC.

This chain uses TRBV12-5 with TRBJ2-3; 7 bases fit TRBD1. CDR1 and CDR2 (germline): LGHNT, FRNRAP. The junction had 9 bases not matched to a gene; V was cut back by 5 bases and J by 4 bases. The CDR3 is made up of 15 amino acids. The CDR3 here is CASGLQGGRADTQYF. CDR3 DNA: TGTGCTAGTGGTCTCCAAGGGGGCAGGGCAGATACGCAGTATTTT. The full variable domain, completed using reference TRBV12-5 and TRBJ2-3, is DARVTQTPRHKVTEMGQEVTMRCQPILGHNTVFWYRQTMMQGLELLAYFRNRAPLDDSGMPKDRFSAEMPDATLATLKIQPSEPRDSAVYFCASGLQGGRADTQYFGPGTRLTVL.